These 17 T cell receptor beta chains originate from one sample sequenced in a study of blood T cell repertoires in COVID-19. Only in-frame clones appear in the TCRdb table, and some are missing; sequencing was by immunoSEQ multiplex PCR. The sample yields approximately 200,000 clones, 75% to 90% seen once. The specimen sequenced was PBMCs or T cells enriched from blood (not recorded which). These receptors originate from a man younger than 45 who had recovered from COVID-19.

This chain connects TRBV7-5 to TRBJ2-7; TRBD2 is taken as the D call from the table, unchecked against the DNA. TRBV7-5 is described as a pseudogene. There are 13 residues in the CDR3. CDR3: CARSLAGNYEQYF. The CDR3 nucleotides read TGTGCCAGAAGCTTAGCCGGGAATTACGAGCAGTACTTC.

V gene TRBV18 combines with J gene TRBJ2-7; the D gene is possibly TRBD1 (6 bases). The CDR3 is made up of 14 amino acids. In germline, CDR1 is KGHSH, CDR2 LQKENI. The ends were cut back, 3 bases at V and 0 bases at J, with 9 bases in the middle. The CDR3 DNA follows: TGTGCCAGCTCACCCGTACAGGGCTCCTACGAGCAGTACTTC. Amino acid sequence: CASSPVQGSYEQYF. Drawing the rest from reference TRBV18 and TRBJ2-7, the complete variable domain is NAGVMQNPRHLVRRRGQEARLRCSPMKGHSHVYWYRQLPEEGLKFMVYLQKENIIDESGMPKERFSAEFPKEGPSILRIQQVVRGDSAAYFCASSPVQGSYEQYFGPGTRLTVT.

The chain combines TRBV5-4 with TRBJ1-5; possible D gene TRBD1, 6 bases. From germline, CDR1 is SGHNT and CDR2 YYREEE (reference sequence). V was cut by 3 bases and J by 3 bases, with 16 bases left in between. The CDR3 is made up of 16 amino acids. Here the CDR3 DNA reads TGTGCCAGCAGCTCGAAGCCGGGACAAGCCAATCAGCCCCAGCATTTT. Its translation is CASSSKPGQANQPQHF. The whole variable domain, filled in from reference TRBV5-4 and TRBJ1-5, reads ETGVTQSPTHLIKTRGQQVTLRCSSQSGHNTVSWYQQALGQGPQFIFQYYREEENGRGNFPPRFSGLQFPNYSSELNVNALELDDSALYLCASSSKPGQANQPQHFGDGTRLSIL.

The chain links TRBV30 to TRBJ1-5; D perhaps matches TRBD1 (5 bases). The CDR3 sequence is 16 residues long. Germline V gene sequence: CDR1 GTSNPN, CDR2 SVGIG (reference sequence). V was clipped by 0 bases and J by 2 bases, with 14 bases between them. CDR3 nucleotides: TGTGCCTGGAGTGTAGGATTCGGAGGGGGCAATCAGCCCCAGCATTTT. It codes for CAWSVGFGGGNQPQHF.

V usage is TRBV28 and J usage is TRBJ2-7, with TRBD2 matching over 7 bases. The junction had 7 bases not matched to a gene; V was cut back by 5 bases and J by 0 bases. Germline CDR1 MDHEN, CDR2 SYDVKM. The CDR3 loop spans 15 amino acids. CDR3 protein: CASSPPGGGSYEQYF. The CDR3, as DNA: TGTGCCAGCAGTCCCCCGGGCGGGGGCTCCTACGAGCAGTACTTC.

The chain has TRBV12-3 or TRBV12-4 and TRBJ1-2, with D hard to call. Trimming stripped 7 bases from V and 3 bases from J, with 9 bases between. The CDR3 sequence is 12 residues long. The CDR3 protein is CASTLRYYGYTF. The CDR3 DNA reads as TGTGCCAGCACCCTTCGGTACTATGGCTACACCTTC.

The chain combines TRBV12-3 or TRBV12-4 with TRBJ1-1; tentative D call: TRBD1 (6 bases). Trimming took off 3 bases at V and 7 bases at J, with 12 bases between the two ends. The CDR3 runs 13 residues. The CDR3 nucleotides are TGTGCCAGCAGTTTGTTTCGGACAGATGAAGCTTTCTTT. Translated, it gives CASSLFRTDEAFF.

The chain carries TRBV6-5 and TRBJ1-2; 7 bases are shared with TRBD1. CDR3 size: 13 residues. CDR1 and CDR2 (germline): MNHEY, SVGAGI. V shed 6 bases, J shed 8 bases, and the junction held 9 bases outside the gene matches. CDR3 amino acids: CASRPDRELGYTF. The CDR3 DNA reads as TGTGCCAGCAGACCAGACAGGGAGTTGGGCTACACCTTC.

Only one count was recorded for this clone. J is TRBJ1-2 and V is TRBV7-2; 9 bases agree with TRBD1. J gave up 4 bases and V 0 bases, and 3 bases lay outside the gene matches. CDR3 size: 15 residues. CDR1 is SGHTA, CDR2 FQGNSA, per germline. CDR3 sequence: CASSLAGQGGYGYTF. CDR3 nucleotide sequence: TGTGCCAGCAGCTTAGCGGGACAGGGCGGCTATGGCTACACCTTC.

The chain has TRBV21-1 and TRBJ1-6; the table names TRBD1, a call not compared with the DNA. TRBV21-1 represents a pseudogene. This CDR3 comprises 16 residues. The CDR3, as DNA: TGTGCCAGCCCGGGGGACAGGGGCACCTATAATTCACCCCTCCACTTT. It yields the protein CASPGDRGTYNSPLHF.

The chain employs TRBV3-1 (or the pseudogene TRBV3-2) and TRBJ2-5; 10 bases are shared with TRBD2. Germline-derived CDR1 and CDR2 are LGHDT and YNNKEL (reference sequence). V lost 1 base to trimming and J lost 7 bases; unmatched junction nucleotides: 6. The CDR3 extends over 15 amino acids. The CDR3, as DNA: TGTGCCAGCAGCCAAGGGACTAGCGGAAGCGGGACCCAGTACTTC. Its protein product is CASSQGTSGSGTQYF.

The chain employs TRBV7-9 and TRBJ1-2; D gene unclear. The CDR3 runs 11 residues. Germline V gives CDR1 SEHNR, CDR2 FQNEAQ (reference sequence). V was pared by 3 bases and J by 7 bases, with 6 bases between. The CDR3 sequence: CASSLAAGYTF. The DNA for the CDR3 is TGTGCCAGCAGCTTGGCGGCTGGCTACACCTTC.

V is TRBV18 and J is TRBJ2-1; TRBD2 matches 8 bases. Germline loops: CDR1 KGHSH, CDR2 LQKENI. This CDR3 spans 15 amino acids. The junction had 10 bases not matched to a gene; V was cut back by 5 bases and J by 7 bases. The CDR3 sequence is CASSATSGITNEQFF. The CDR3 region has the DNA TGTGCCAGCTCAGCAACTAGCGGAATTACAAATGAGCAGTTCTTC.

This chain joins TRBV5-1 and TRBJ1-4; D is undetermined. V was trimmed by 0 bases and J by 5 bases, leaving 8 bases between them. Germline values: CDR1 SGHRS, CDR2 YFSETQ. This CDR3 has 14 amino acids. The DNA of the CDR3 is TGCGCCAGCAGCTTGGGTGCAGTCAATGAAAAACTGTTTTTT. Residues: CASSLGAVNEKLFF.

This rearrangement joins TRBV28 to TRBJ1-1; weak D call: TRBD1 (6 bases). The germline V gene encodes CDR1 MDHEN and CDR2 SYDVKM. This CDR3 region has 16 residues. The V gene lost 2 bases and the J gene lost 1 base, with 14 bases spanning the gap. The CDR3 bases are TGTGCCAGCAGTTTACCGACCGGCAGGGGGAACACTGAAGCTTTCTTT. It encodes CASSLPTGRGNTEAFF.

This clone occurred once. This sequence joins TRBV4-1 and TRBJ1-2; the D gene is possibly TRBD1 (6 bases). CDR3 length: 17 amino acids. The germline gives CDR1 MGHRA, CDR2 YSYEKL. Trimming removed 6 bases at V and 2 bases at J, with 22 bases between. The CDR3 region is CASSPRLEQGINYGYTF. Written as DNA, the CDR3 is TGCGCCAGCAGTCCCAGGCTCGAACAGGGAATCAACTATGGCTACACCTTC.

The chain links TRBV11-2 to TRBJ2-2, with a weak D call TRBD2 (5 bases). The CDR3 extends over 18 amino acids. Germline CDR1 SGHAT, CDR2 FQNNGV. The V end lost 6 bases, the J end lost 5 bases, and 25 bases lay between the germline ends. CDR3 protein: CASRSYRWTGSGTGELFF. CDR3 DNA sequence: TGTGCCAGCAGATCCTACCGTTGGACGGGAAGTGGGACCGGGGAGCTGTTTTTT.